A selection of T cell receptor beta chains follows, all from one sample in a study of monozygotic twins with cystic fibrosis. Profiling relied on immunoSEQ multiplex PCR, and the TCRdb table lists in-frame clones only, not all of them. The sample lists approximately 25,000 clones; 75% to 95% were seen once. The sequenced material came from blood. These receptors originate from a girl aged 2 to 10 with cystic fibrosis. CDR3s include the opening cysteine and the closing phenylalanine or tryptophan. D genes are given only for firm matches. For some rows the clone size is stated as once, few or many, or as a class when expanded; others skip it.

abundance	v_gene	d_gene	j_gene	CDR3nt	CDR3aa
NA	TRBV6-1	NA	TRBJ2-5	TGTGCCAGCAGTGAAATAGGGTTCCTGGAGACCCAGTACTTC	CASSEIGFLETQYF
NA	TRBV5-1	NA	TRBJ2-3	TGCGCCAGCAGCGGGGGGGCCTCCGGAGGTGCAGATACGCAGTATTTT	CASSGGASGGADTQYF
NA	TRBV19	TRBD1	TRBJ2-5	TGTGCCAGTAGTACCCGGGACAGGGCTACGGGAGAGACCCAGTACTTC	CASSTRDRATGETQYF
NA	TRBV28	NA	TRBJ1-6	TGTGCCAGCAGACCGTCAGGACAGAGTTATAATTCACCCCTCCACTTT	CASRPSGQSYNSPLHF
NA	TRBV6-5	NA	TRBJ2-3	TGTGCCAGCAGCGCGGGGCTTACAGATACGCAGTATTTT	CASSAGLTDTQYF
NA	TRBV5-1	NA	TRBJ2-2	TGCGCCAGCGGTAACACCGGGGAGCTGTTTTTT	CASGNTGELFF
NA	TRBV6-5	NA	TRBJ2-7	TGTGCCAGCAGCTATTACGGCCCCTCCTACGAGCAGTACTTC	CASSYYGPSYEQYF
NA	TRBV6-5	TRBD1	TRBJ2-7	TGTGCCAGCAGTCCCAGGACAGGTTTATACGAGCAGTACTTC	CASSPRTGLYEQYF
NA	TRBV7-9	NA	TRBJ1-2	TGTGCCAGCAGCCCCCCCGGCGGGGGGGGAAATGGCTACACCTTC	CASSPPGGGGNGYTF
NA	TRBV19	NA	TRBJ1-5	TGTGCCAGTACTAAACCGGGACAAGGTATCCAGCCCCAGCATTTT	CASTKPGQGIQPQHF
NA	TRBV9	NA	TRBJ2-1	TGTGCCAGCAGCGTAGCGTCAGGGGGGTACAATGAGCAGTTCTTC	CASSVASGGYNEQFF
NA	TRBV9	NA	TRBJ1-2	TGTGCCAGCAGCGTCGGATCCACAGGGAACTATGGCTACACCTTC	CASSVGSTGNYGYTF
NA	TRBV30	NA	TRBJ1-6	TGTGCCTGGAGTCCAGCCAGGGTACCCTATAATTCACCCCTCCACTTT	CAWSPARVPYNSPLHF
NA	TRBV21-1	NA	TRBJ2-7	TGTGCCAGCAGCAAAACGACCGGGGCCGGCAGGACTAGGCTGTACGAGCAGTACTTC	CASSKTTGAGRTRLYEQYF
NA	TRBV2	NA	TRBJ2-7	TGTGCCAGCAGAGCGGGCCTAGGAGGCGGGCAGTACTTC	CASRAGLGGGQYF
NA	TRBV30	TRBD1	TRBJ2-3	TGTGCCTGGGGCCGGGACAGGGCAGATACGCAGTATTTT	CAWGRDRADTQYF
NA	TRBV18	NA	TRBJ2-7	TGTGCCAGCTCACCACTTACCTCCAGCGAGCAGTACTTC	CASSPLTSSEQYF
NA	TRBV27	NA	TRBJ1-1	TGTGCCAGCAGTTTCTACTCGGGCACTGAAGCTTTCTTT	CASSFYSGTEAFF
NA	TRBV28	TRBD1	TRBJ2-7	TGTGCCAGCAGTGACAGGGGGCGGTGGTACGAGCAGTACTTC	CASSDRGRWYEQYF
NA	TRBV11-2	NA	TRBJ1-2	TGTGCCAGCAGCTCAACAGGGATATATGGCTACACCTTC	CASSSTGIYGYTF
NA	TRBV7-9	NA	TRBJ2-7	TGTGCCAGCGGGGACGAGAGTAAATACGAGCAGTACTTC	CASGDESKYEQYF
NA	TRBV9	NA	TRBJ1-1	TGTGCCAGCAGCGAGGGGTCCCTCGGGAACACTGAAGCTTTCTTT	CASSEGSLGNTEAFF
NA	TRBV7-2	NA	TRBJ1-6	TGTGCCAGCAGCTTTGACAGAGGAAGCTCCTATAATTCACCCCTCCACTTT	CASSFDRGSSYNSPLHF
once	TRBV9	TRBD1	TRBJ1-2	TGTGCCAGCAGCGTTGGACAGGGCCATGGCTACACCTTC	CASSVGQGHGYTF
NA	TRBV19	NA	TRBJ2-7	TGTGCCAGTAGTATTAGAGAGCGAACCTACGAGCAGTACTTC	CASSIRERTYEQYF
NA	TRBV5-1	TRBD1	TRBJ1-2	TGCGCCAGCAGCTTATTTCCCGGGACAGGGTTCTCCGATGGCTACACCTTC	CASSLFPGTGFSDGYTF
few	TRBV7-7	NA	TRBJ2-7	TGTGCTAGCAGCTTAGGAGCAGGCCCCTACGAGCAGTACTTC	CASSLGAGPYEQYF
once	TRBV30	NA	TRBJ1-2	TGTGCCTGGAGTCAAGGGAATGGCTACACCTTC	CAWSQGNGYTF
NA	TRBV10-2	NA	TRBJ1-1	TGCGCCAGCAGTGAAGGGATTCCGGCTGAAGCTTTCTTT	CASSEGIPAEAFF
once	TRBV19	NA	TRBJ1-5	TGTGCCAGTAGACCCCAGATATGGGAAGCCCAGCCCCAGCATTTT	CASRPQIWEAQPQHF
NA	TRBV5-1	TRBD1	TRBJ1-1	TGCGCCAGCAGCTTGGGTATGACAGGGATGGCTGAAGCTTTCTTT	CASSLGMTGMAEAFF
NA	TRBV19	NA	TRBJ1-5	TGTGCCAGTATAGGGGGATTCAATCAGCCCCAGCATTTT	CASIGGFNQPQHF
NA	TRBV7-2	NA	TRBJ2-7	TGTGCCAGCAGCTTAGGTCCGGGAACCTACGAGCAGTACTTC	CASSLGPGTYEQYF
NA	TRBV6-1	NA	TRBJ2-7	TGTGCCAGCAGTGCGGGACTCCAGCAGTCCCTCTACGAGCAGTACTTC	CASSAGLQQSLYEQYF
NA	TRBV7-2	NA	TRBJ1-4	TGTGCCAGCAGCCCGTCGGGGGCAACTAATGAAAAACTGTTTTTT	CASSPSGATNEKLFF
NA	TRBV9	NA	TRBJ2-3	TGTGCCAGCAGCGGTATTTCCCAATTCCCGGGGCCTGGCACAGATACGCAGTATTTT	CASSGISQFPGPGTDTQYF
NA	TRBV5-4	NA	TRBJ2-5	TGTGCCAGCAGCTTAAGGCGGGATGGGGAGACCCAGTACTTC	CASSLRRDGETQYF
NA	TRBV30	NA	TRBJ1-2	TGTGCCTGGAGTGCAAGGGAGCGTTTCCGAGGCTACACCTTC	CAWSARERFRGYTF
NA	TRBV2	NA	TRBJ1-5	TGTGCCAGCAGCGACCCAATGGGACAAATTAGCAATCAGCCCCAGCATTTT	CASSDPMGQISNQPQHF
NA	TRBV9	TRBD1	TRBJ1-2	TGTGCCAGCAGCTCTCGCAAGAGGAGGCGGGACAGGAGCTATGGCTACACCTTC	CASSSRKRRRDRSYGYTF
NA	TRBV5-1	TRBD1	TRBJ2-7	TGCGCCAGCAGCTGGGGCCGACAGGGCTACGAGCAGTACTTC	CASSWGRQGYEQYF